This record concerns one T cell receptor (beta chain) sequence. The antigen is unknown. CDR3 length: 11 amino acids. The germline gives CDR1 GTSNPN, CDR2 SVGIG (reference sequence). V gave up 1 base and J gave up 5 bases, with 6 bases separating them. This sample is part of a study of cytotoxic CD8 clonotypes in ibrutinib-treated CLL. Study-wide results and caveats: Treatment left the uncommon public clonotypes either contracted or stable in frequency. Increased clonality at ibrutinib response gave way to a return toward baseline at progression.

Profiled with immunoSEQ multiplex PCR; TCRdb holds only in-frame clones, not every one. Of 76,000 or so clones listed, roughly 80% are singletons. The sample here was PBMCs, taken after 24 months of ibrutinib treatment. This receptor was taken from a human donor with chronic lymphocytic leukemia. The gene calls are TRBV30 and TRBJ2-7; D not certain. CDR3 in amino acids: CAWSGLHEQYF. DNA for the CDR3: TGTGCCTGGAGTGGCTTACACGAGCAGTACTTC.